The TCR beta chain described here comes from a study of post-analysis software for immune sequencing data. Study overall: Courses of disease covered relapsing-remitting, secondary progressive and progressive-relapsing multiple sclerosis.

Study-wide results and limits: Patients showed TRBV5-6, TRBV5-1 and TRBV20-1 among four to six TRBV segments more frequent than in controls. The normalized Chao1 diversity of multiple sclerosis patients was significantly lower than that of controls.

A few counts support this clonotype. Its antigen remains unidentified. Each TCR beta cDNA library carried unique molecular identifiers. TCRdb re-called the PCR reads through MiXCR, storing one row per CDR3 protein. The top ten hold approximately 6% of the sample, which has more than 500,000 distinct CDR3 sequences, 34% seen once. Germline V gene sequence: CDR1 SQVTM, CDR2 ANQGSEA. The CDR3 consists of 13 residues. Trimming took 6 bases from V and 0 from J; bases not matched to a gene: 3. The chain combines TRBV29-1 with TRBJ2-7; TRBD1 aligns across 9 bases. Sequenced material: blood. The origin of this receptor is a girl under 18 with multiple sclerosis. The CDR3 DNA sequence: TGCAGCGTGCGGACAGGGGTCTCCTACGAGCAGTACTTC. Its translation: CSVRTGVSYEQYF.